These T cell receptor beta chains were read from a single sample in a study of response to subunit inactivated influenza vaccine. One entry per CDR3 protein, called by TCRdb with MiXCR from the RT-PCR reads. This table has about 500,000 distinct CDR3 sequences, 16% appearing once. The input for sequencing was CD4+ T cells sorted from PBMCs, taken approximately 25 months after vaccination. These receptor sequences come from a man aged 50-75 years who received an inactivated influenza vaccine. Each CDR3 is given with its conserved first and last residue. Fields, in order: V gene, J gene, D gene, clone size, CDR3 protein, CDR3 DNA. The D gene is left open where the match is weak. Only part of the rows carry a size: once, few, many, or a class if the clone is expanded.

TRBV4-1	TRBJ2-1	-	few	CASSQAVLREQFF	TGCGCCAGCAGCCAAGCGGTACTGCGCGAGCAGTTCTTC
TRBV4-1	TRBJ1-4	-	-	CASSGRDKGNEKLFF	TGCGCCAGCAGTGGCCGGGACAAGGGTAATGAAAAACTGTTTTTT
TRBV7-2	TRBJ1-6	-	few	CASSSPSFSPLHF	TGTGCCAGCAGCTCCCCTTCCTTTTCACCCCTCCACTTT
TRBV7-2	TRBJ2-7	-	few	CASSGRRLPPYEQYF	TGTGCCAGCAGCGGACGGCGTTTACCTCCCTACGAGCAGTACTTC
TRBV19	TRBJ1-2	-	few	CASSTGPQRSYGYTF	TGTGCCAGTAGTACTGGACCCCAGCGGTCCTATGGCTACACCTTC
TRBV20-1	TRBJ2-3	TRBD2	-	CSARVGLAGGLRDTQYF	TGCAGTGCTAGAGTGGGACTAGCGGGAGGCCTCCGGGATACGCAGTATTTT
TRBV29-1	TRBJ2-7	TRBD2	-	CSVLAGAAHEQYF	TGCAGCGTTCTAGCGGGAGCAGCCCACGAGCAGTACTTC
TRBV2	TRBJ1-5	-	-	CATAVMGNQPQHF	TGTGCCACAGCCGTCATGGGCAATCAGCCCCAGCATTTT
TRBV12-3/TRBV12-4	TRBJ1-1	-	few	CASTLTQGMAEAFF	TGTGCCAGCACCTTGACCCAGGGGATGGCTGAAGCTTTCTTT
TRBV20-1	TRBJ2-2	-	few	CSARDLDRNTGELFF	TGCAGTGCTAGAGATCTCGACAGGAACACCGGGGAGCTGTTTTTT
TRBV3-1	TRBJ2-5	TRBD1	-	CASSNTGTGQCF	TGTGCCAGCAGCAATACGGGGACAGGGCAGTGCTTC
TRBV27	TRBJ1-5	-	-	CASSFLGLDQPQHF	TGTGCCAGCAGTTTTTTAGGGTTGGATCAGCCCCAGCATTTT
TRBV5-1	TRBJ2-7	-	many	CASSLDGSYEQYF	TGCGCCAGCAGCTTGGACGGTTCCTACGAGCAGTACTTC
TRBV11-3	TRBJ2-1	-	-	CASSLGASRTREQFF	TGTGCCAGCAGCTTAGGGGCTAGCAGAACTAGGGAGCAGTTCTTC
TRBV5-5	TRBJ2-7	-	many	CASGPGAMIYEQYF	TGTGCCAGCGGGCCCGGGGCGATGATCTACGAGCAGTACTTC
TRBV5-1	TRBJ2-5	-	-	CASNAGLQETQYF	TGCGCCAGCAACGCCGGACTTCAAGAGACCCAGTACTTC
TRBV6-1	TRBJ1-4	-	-	CASRVAITTNEKLFF	TGTGCCAGCAGGGTTGCGATAACAACTAATGAAAAACTGTTTTTT
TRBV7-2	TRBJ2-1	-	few	CASSLAFGQNEQFF	TGTGCCAGCAGCTTAGCGTTTGGTCAGAATGAGCAGTTCTTC
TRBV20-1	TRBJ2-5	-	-	CSAATGLETQYF	TGCAGTGCAGCGACAGGTTTAGAGACCCAGTACTTC
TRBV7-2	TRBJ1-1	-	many	CASRLRGWDDTEAFF	TGTGCCAGCAGACTCAGGGGCTGGGATGACACTGAAGCTTTCTTT
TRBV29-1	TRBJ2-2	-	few	CSVVGLDSSNTGELFF	TGCAGCGTTGTGGGGCTCGACAGCTCGAACACCGGGGAGCTGTTTTTT
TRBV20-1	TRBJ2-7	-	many	CSATDRTYEQYF	TGCAGTGCTACCGACAGGACCTACGAGCAGTACTTC
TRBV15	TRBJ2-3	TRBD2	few	CATSRDRLAGADTQYF	TGTGCCACCAGCAGAGATCGTCTAGCGGGAGCAGATACGCAGTATTTT
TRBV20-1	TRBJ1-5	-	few	CSARAGRVSNQPQHF	TGCAGTGCTAGAGCAGGCAGGGTTAGCAATCAGCCCCAGCATTTT
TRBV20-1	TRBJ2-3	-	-	CSGGDTQYF	TGCAGCGGTGGAGATACGCAGTATTTT
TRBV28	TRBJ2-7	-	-	CASTGPGLPTSGEQYF	TGTGCCAGCACGGGCCCTGGACTCCCAACCTCGGGAGAGCAGTACTTC
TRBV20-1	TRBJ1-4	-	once	CSGGFNEKLFF	TGCAGTGGAGGGTTTAATGAAAAACTGTTTTTT
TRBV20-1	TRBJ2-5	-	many	CSARVETQYF	TGCAGTGCTAGAGTAGAGACCCAGTACTTC
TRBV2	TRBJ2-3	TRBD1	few	CANRDREPTDTQYF	TGTGCCAACCGGGACAGGGAGCCCACAGATACGCAGTATTTT
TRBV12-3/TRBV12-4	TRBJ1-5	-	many	CASSHHRDNQPQHF	TGTGCCAGCAGCCACCACAGGGACAATCAGCCCCAGCATTTT
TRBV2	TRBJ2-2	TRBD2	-	CASTMGQPLAGGGYAGELFF	TGTGCCAGCACCATGGGACAACCACTAGCGGGAGGGGGATATGCCGGGGAGCTGTTTTTT
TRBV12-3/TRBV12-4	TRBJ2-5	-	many	CASSPSVGPFGDQYF	TGTGCCAGCAGTCCCTCCGTGGGCCCCTTTGGGGACCAGTACTTC
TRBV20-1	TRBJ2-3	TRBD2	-	CSARAGLAIDTQYF	TGCAGTGCTAGAGCTGGACTAGCGATAGATACGCAGTATTTT
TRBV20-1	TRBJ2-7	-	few	CSAKRGPGAYEQYF	TGCAGTGCTAAACGCGGACCCGGCGCCTACGAGCAGTACTTC
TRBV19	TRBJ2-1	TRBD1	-	CASIATGVSYNEQFF	TGTGCCAGTATCGCCACAGGGGTATCCTACAATGAGCAGTTCTTC
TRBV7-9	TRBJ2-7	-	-	CASSLSAQVQYF	TGTGCCAGCAGCTTAAGCGCTCAGGTGCAGTACTTC
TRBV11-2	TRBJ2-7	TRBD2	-	CASSAALAGSSYEQYF	TGTGCCAGCAGCGCCGCCCTAGCGGGGAGTTCCTACGAGCAGTACTTC
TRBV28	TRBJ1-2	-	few	CASSVQNYGYTF	TGTGCCAGCAGTGTCCAAAACTATGGCTACACCTTC
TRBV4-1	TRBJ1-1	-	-	CASSQRGGSGTEAFF	TGCGCCAGCAGCCAACGTGGGGGCTCGGGCACTGAAGCTTTCTTT
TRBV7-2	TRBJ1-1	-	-	CASSLDPGLNTEAFF	TGTGCCAGCAGCTTAGATCCAGGGTTGAACACTGAAGCTTTCTTT